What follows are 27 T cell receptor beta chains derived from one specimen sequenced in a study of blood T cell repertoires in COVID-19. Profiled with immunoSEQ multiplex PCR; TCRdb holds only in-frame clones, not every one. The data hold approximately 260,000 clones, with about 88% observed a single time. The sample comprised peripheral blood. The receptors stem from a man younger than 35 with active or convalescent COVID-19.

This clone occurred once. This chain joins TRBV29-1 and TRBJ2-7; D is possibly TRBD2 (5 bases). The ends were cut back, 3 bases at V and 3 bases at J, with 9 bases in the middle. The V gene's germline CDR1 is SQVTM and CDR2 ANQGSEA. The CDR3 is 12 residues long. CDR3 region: CSVDSEGYEQYF. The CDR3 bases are TGCAGCGTTGATAGCGAGGGCTACGAGCAGTACTTC.

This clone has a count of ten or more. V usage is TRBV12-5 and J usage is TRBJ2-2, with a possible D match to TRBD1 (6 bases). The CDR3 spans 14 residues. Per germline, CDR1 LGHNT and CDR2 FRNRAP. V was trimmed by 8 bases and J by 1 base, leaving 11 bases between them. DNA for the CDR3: TGTGCTAGTACGCCGGGACAGAACACCGGGGAGCTGTTTTTT. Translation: CASTPGQNTGELFF. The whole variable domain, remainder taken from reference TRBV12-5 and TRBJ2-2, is DARVTQTPRHKVTEMGQEVTMRCQPILGHNTVFWYRQTMMQGLELLAYFRNRAPLDDSGMPKDRFSAEMPDATLATLKIQPSEPRDSAVYFCASTPGQNTGELFFGEGSRLTVL.

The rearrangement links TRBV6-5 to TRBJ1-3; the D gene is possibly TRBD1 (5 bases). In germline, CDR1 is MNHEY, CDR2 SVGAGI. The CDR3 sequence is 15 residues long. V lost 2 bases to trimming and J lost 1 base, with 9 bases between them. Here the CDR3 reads CASSYDRGSGNTIYF. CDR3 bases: TGTGCCAGCAGTTACGATAGGGGATCTGGAAACACCATATATTTT.

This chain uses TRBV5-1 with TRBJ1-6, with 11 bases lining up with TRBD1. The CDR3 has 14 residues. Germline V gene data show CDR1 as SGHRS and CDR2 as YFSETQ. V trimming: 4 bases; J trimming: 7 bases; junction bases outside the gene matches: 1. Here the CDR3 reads CASSRDRGNSPLHF. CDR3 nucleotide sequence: TGCGCCAGCAGCCGGGACAGGGGGAATTCACCCCTCCACTTT.

The CDR3 bases are TGTGCCAGTAGTATCATAACAGGGTTGAATCAGCCCCAGCATTTT. This sequence encodes CASSIITGLNQPQHF. The V call is TRBV19, the J call TRBJ1-5; possibly TRBD1 for D (6 bases). The germline V gene has CDR1 LNHDA and CDR2 SQIVND (reference sequence). V was shortened by 3 bases and J by 4 bases, with 13 bases between the two germline ends. The CDR3 spans 15 residues.

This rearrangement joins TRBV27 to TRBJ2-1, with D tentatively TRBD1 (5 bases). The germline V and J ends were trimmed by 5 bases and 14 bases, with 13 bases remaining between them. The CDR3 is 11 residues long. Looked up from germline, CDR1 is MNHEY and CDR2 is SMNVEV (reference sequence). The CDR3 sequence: CASSQGLREFF. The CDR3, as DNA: TGTGCCAGCAGTCAGGGTCTACGGGAGTTCTTC.

The CDR3 here is CASSLQGRPELPLENADEQYF. DNA of the CDR3: TGTGCCAGCAGTTTGCAGGGCCGGCCTGAATTACCCCTCGAGAATGCGGACGAGCAGTACTTC. This chain uses TRBV27 with TRBJ2-7, with a possible D match to TRBD1 (5 bases). The V gene's germline CDR1 is MNHEY and CDR2 SMNVEV (reference sequence). This CDR3 region has 21 residues. Trimming took off 3 bases at V and 5 bases at J, with 35 bases between the two ends.

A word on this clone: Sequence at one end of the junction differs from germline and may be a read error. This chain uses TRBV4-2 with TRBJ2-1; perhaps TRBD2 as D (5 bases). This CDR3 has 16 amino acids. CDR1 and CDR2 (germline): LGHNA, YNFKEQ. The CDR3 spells CASSKEGTGTENEQFF. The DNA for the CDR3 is TGTGCCAGCAGCAAAGAGGGTACGGGAACCGAAAATGAGCAGTTCTTC.

The CDR3 DNA is TGTGCCAGCAGCTTATCAGGGGGCGAATTGGAGACCCAGTACTTC. Residues: CASSLSGGELETQYF. This rearrangement joins TRBV7-2 to TRBJ2-5; 8 bases align to TRBD1. The CDR3 is 15 amino acids. The germline V gene encodes CDR1 SGHTA and CDR2 FQGNSA. The V and J ends lost 2 bases and 5 bases, in that order; junction bases with no gene match: 7. The variable domain in full, with the rest retrieved from reference TRBV7-2 and TRBJ2-5, is GAGVSQSPSNKVTEKGKDVELRCDPISGHTALYWYRQSLGQGLEFLIYFQGNSAPDKSGLPSDRFSAERTGGSVSTLTIQRTQQEDSAVYLCASSLSGGELETQYFGPGTRLLVL.

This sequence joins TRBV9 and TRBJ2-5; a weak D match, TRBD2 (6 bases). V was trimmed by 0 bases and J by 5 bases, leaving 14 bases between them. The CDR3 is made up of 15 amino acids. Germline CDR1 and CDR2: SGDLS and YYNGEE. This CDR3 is CASSVEGLAGETQYF. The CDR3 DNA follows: TGTGCCAGCAGCGTAGAAGGACTTGCGGGGGAGACCCAGTACTTC.

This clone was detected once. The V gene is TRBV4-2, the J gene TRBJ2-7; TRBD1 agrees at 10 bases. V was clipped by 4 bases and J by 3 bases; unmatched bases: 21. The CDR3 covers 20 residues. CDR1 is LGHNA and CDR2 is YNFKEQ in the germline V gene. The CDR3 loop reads CASSPLVGTGAVEGFYEQYF. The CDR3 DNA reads TGTGCCAGCAGCCCCCTAGTTGGGACAGGGGCCGTCGAGGGATTCTACGAGCAGTACTTC.

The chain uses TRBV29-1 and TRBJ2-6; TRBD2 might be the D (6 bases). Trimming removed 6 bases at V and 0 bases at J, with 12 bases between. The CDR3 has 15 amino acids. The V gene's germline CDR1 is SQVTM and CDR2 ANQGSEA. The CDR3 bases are TGCAGCGTGGCCTTCGGGAGCTCTGGGGCCAACGTCCTGACTTTC. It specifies CSVAFGSSGANVLTF.

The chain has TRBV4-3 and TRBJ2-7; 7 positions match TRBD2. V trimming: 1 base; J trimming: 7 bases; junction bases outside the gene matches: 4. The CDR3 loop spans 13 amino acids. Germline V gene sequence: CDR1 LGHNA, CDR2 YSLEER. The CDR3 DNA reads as TGCGCCAGCAGCCAAGCGGGAGGACGGGAGCAGTACTTC. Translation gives CASSQAGGREQYF.

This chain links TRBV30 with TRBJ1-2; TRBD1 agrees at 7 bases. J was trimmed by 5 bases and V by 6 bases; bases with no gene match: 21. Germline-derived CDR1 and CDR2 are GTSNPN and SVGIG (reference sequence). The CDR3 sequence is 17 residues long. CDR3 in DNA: TGTGCCTGCAACTACGTCGAAACGGGACAGCGTATTTATGGCTACACCTTC. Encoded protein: CACNYVETGQRIYGYTF. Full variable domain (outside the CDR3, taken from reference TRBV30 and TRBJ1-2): SQTIHQWPATLVQPVGSPLSLECTVEGTSNPNLYWYRQAAGRGLQLLFYSVGIGQISSEVPQNLSASRPQDRQFILSSKKLLLSDSGFYLCACNYVETGQRIYGYTFGSGTRLTVV.

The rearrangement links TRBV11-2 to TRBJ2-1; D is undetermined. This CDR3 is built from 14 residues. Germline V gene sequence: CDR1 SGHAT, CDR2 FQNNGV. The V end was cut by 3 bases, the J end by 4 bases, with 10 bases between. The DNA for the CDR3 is TGTGCCAGCAGCTTTGTAGATGTATACAATGAGCAGTTCTTC. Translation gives CASSFVDVYNEQFF.

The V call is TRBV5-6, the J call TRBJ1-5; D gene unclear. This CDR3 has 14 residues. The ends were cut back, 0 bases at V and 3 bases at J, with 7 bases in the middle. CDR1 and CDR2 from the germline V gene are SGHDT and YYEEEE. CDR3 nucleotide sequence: TGTGCCAGCAGCTTGGCGGGGAACAATCAGCCCCAGCATTTT. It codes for CASSLAGNNQPQHF.

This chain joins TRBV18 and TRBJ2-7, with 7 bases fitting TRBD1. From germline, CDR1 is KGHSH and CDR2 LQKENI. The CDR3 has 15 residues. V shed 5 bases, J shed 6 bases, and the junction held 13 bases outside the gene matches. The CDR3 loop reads CASSDREPPLAEQYF. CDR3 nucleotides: TGTGCCAGCTCAGACAGGGAACCCCCTTTAGCCGAGCAGTACTTC. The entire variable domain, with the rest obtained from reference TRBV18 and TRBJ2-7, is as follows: NAGVMQNPRHLVRRRGQEARLRCSPMKGHSHVYWYRQLPEEGLKFMVYLQKENIIDESGMPKERFSAEFPKEGPSILRIQQVVRGDSAAYFCASSDREPPLAEQYFGPGTRLTVT.

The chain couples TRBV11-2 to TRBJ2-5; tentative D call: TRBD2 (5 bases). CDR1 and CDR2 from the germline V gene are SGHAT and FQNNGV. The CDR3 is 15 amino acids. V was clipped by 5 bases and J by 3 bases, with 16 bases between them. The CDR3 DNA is TGTGCCAGCAGCACCGGACCAGCGGCTAAAGAGACCCAGTACTTC. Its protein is CASSTGPAAKETQYF.

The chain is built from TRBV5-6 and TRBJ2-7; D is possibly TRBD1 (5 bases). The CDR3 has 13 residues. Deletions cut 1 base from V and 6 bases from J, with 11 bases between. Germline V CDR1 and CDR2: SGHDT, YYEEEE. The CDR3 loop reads CASSLTRALEQYF. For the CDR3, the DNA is TGTGCCAGCAGCTTGACCAGGGCCCTCGAGCAGTACTTC.

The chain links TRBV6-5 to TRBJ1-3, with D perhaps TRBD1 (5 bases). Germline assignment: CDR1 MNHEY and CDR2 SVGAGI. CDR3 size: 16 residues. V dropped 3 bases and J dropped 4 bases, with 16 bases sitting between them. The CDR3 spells CASSYSGPQGGNTIYF. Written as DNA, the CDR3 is TGTGCCAGCAGTTATAGCGGACCCCAGGGAGGAAACACCATATATTTT.

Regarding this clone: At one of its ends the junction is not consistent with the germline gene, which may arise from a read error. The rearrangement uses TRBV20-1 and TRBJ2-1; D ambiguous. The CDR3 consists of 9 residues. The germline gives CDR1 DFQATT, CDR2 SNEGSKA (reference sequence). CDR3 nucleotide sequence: TGCAGGAAACTACGTGGGTATCTCTTC. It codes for CRKLRGYLF.

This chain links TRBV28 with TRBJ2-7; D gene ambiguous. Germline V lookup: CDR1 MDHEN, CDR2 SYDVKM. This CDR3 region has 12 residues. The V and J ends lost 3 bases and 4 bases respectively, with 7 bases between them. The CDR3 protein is CASSFSKYEQYF. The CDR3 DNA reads TGTGCCAGCAGTTTCTCTAAATACGAGCAGTACTTC.

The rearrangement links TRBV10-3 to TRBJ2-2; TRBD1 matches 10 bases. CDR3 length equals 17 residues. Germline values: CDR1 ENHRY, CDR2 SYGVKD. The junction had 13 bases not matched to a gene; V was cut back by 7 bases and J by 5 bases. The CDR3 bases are TGTGCCATCACCCCGGAGACAGGGGGCGAAAGGACCGGGGAGCTGTTTTTT. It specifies CAITPETGGERTGELFF.

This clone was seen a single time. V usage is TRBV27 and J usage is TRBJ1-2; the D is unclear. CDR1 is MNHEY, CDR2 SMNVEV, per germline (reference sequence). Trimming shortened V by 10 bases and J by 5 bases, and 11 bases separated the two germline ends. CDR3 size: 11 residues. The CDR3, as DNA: TGTGCCACCCTCTGGGCTTATGGCTACACCTTC. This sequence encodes CATLWAYGYTF.

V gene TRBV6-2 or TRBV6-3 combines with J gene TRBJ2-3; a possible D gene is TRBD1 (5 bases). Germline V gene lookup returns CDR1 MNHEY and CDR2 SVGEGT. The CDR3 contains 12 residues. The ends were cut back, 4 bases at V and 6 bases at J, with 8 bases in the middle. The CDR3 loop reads CASSSPGDTQYF. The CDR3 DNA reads TGTGCCAGCAGTTCCCCAGGGGATACGCAGTATTTT.

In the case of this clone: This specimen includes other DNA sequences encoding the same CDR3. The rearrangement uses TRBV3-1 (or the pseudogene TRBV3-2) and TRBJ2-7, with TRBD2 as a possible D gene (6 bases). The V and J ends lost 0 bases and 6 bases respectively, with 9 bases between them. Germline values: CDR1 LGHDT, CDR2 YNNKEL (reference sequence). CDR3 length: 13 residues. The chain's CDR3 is CASSQDGGLEQYF. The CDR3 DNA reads TGTGCCAGCAGCCAAGATGGGGGACTCGAGCAGTACTTC.

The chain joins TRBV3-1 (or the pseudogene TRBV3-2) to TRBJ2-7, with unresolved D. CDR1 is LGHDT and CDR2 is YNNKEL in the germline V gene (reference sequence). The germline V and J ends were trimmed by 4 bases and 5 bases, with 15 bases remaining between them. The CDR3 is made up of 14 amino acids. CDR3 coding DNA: TGTGCCAGCAGCCGGTATGGTGGGCTCGACGAGCAGTACTTC. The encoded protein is CASSRYGGLDEQYF.